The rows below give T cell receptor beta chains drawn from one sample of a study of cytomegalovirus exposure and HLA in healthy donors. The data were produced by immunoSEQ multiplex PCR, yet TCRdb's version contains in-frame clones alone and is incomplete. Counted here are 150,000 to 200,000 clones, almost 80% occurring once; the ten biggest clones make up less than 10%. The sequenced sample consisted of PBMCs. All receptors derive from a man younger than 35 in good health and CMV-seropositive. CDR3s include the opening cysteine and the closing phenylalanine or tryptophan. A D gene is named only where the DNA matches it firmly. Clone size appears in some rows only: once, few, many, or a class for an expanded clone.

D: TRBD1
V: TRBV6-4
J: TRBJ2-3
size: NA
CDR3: CASSDGGQGTDTQYF
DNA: TGTGCCAGCAGTGACGGGGGACAGGGAACAGATACGCAGTATTTT

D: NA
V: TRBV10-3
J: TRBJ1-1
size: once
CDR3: CAISEPGQSTNTEAFF
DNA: TGTGCCATCAGTGAACCCGGACAGTCGACGAACACTGAAGCTTTCTTT

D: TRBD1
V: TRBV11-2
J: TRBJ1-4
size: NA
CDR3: CASSFTGATNEKLFF
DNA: TGTGCCAGCAGTTTTACAGGGGCAACTAATGAAAAACTGTTTTTT

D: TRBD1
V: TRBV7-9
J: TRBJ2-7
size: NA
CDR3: CASSGVVGGGLHYEQYF
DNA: TGTGCCAGCAGCGGCGTCGTAGGGGGCGGGCTGCACTACGAGCAGTACTTC

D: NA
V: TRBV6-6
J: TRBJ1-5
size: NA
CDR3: CATSDTYNQPQHF
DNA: TGTGCCACGTCCGACACCTACAATCAGCCCCAGCATTTT

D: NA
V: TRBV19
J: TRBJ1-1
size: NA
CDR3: CASSGQTNTEAFF
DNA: TGTGCCAGTAGTGGACAGACAAACACTGAAGCTTTCTTT

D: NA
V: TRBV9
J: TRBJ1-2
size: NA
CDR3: CASSVAKYERVYGYTF
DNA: TGTGCCAGCAGCGTAGCTAAGTACGAGCGGGTATATGGCTACACCTTC

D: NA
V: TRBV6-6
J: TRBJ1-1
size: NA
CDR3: CASSYQGWDTEAFF
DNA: TGTGCCAGCAGTTACCAGGGGTGGGACACTGAAGCTTTCTTT

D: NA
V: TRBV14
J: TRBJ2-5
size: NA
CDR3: CASSQVILDLEETQYF
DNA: TGTGCCAGCAGCCAAGTTATCCTAGACCTCGAAGAGACCCAGTACTTC

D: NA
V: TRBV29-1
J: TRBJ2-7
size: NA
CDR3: CSVPGASSYEQYF
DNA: TGCAGCGTTCCAGGGGCAAGCTCCTACGAGCAGTACTTC

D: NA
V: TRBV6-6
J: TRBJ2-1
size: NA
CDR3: CASSPGTSPFF
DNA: TGTGCCAGCAGTCCCGGGACTTCCCCGTTCTTC

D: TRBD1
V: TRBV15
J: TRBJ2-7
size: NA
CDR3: CATSRVRDRVVSYEQYF
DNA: TGTGCCACCAGCAGAGTAAGGGACAGGGTTGTCTCCTACGAGCAGTACTTC

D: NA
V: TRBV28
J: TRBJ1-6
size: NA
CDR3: CASSLLENNSPLHF
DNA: TGTGCCAGCAGTTTGTTAGAGAATAATTCACCCCTCCACTTT

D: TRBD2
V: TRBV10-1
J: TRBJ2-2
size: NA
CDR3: CASTPASGKGELFF
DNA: TGCGCCAGCACCCCGGCTAGCGGGAAAGGGGAGCTGTTTTTT

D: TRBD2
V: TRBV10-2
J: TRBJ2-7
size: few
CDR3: CASSALAGVYEQYF
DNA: TGCGCCAGCAGTGCACTAGCGGGCGTTTACGAGCAGTACTTC

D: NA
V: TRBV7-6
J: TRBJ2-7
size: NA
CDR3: CASSLASVNEQYF
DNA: TGTGCCAGCAGCTTAGCATCGGTGAACGAGCAGTACTTC